This TCR beta chain was sequenced for a study of CD8+ T cells in alopecia areata. Treatment here: oral pan-JAK inhibitor, 5-10 mg twice daily. V was pared by 0 bases and J by 3 bases, with 5 bases between. Germline assignment: CDR1 LNHNV and CDR2 YYDKDF (reference sequence). This CDR3 comprises 13 residues. Following extraction, RNA underwent reverse transcription to cDNA, which served as the sequencing template. Libraries were prepared by immunoSEQ multiplex PCR; TCRdb keeps only in-frame clonotypes and omits some of them. The repertoire has about 150,000 clones, about three fifths of them found once; the top ten carry approximately 0.91%. Turning to this clone: Its specificity is not known.

General study points: Lesional tissue from the scalp (especially in alopecia totalis/universalis) showed higher clonality than normal scalp.

The clonotype originates from a human donor with alopecia areata. The source was CD4+ T cells sorted from blood, collected at week 4, from a patient treated with tofacitinib. The chain joins TRBV15 to TRBJ2-5; D is ambiguous. CDR3 residues: CATSRDPKETQYF. In nucleotides, the CDR3 is TGTGCCACCAGCAGAGATCCCAAAGAGACCCAGTACTTC.